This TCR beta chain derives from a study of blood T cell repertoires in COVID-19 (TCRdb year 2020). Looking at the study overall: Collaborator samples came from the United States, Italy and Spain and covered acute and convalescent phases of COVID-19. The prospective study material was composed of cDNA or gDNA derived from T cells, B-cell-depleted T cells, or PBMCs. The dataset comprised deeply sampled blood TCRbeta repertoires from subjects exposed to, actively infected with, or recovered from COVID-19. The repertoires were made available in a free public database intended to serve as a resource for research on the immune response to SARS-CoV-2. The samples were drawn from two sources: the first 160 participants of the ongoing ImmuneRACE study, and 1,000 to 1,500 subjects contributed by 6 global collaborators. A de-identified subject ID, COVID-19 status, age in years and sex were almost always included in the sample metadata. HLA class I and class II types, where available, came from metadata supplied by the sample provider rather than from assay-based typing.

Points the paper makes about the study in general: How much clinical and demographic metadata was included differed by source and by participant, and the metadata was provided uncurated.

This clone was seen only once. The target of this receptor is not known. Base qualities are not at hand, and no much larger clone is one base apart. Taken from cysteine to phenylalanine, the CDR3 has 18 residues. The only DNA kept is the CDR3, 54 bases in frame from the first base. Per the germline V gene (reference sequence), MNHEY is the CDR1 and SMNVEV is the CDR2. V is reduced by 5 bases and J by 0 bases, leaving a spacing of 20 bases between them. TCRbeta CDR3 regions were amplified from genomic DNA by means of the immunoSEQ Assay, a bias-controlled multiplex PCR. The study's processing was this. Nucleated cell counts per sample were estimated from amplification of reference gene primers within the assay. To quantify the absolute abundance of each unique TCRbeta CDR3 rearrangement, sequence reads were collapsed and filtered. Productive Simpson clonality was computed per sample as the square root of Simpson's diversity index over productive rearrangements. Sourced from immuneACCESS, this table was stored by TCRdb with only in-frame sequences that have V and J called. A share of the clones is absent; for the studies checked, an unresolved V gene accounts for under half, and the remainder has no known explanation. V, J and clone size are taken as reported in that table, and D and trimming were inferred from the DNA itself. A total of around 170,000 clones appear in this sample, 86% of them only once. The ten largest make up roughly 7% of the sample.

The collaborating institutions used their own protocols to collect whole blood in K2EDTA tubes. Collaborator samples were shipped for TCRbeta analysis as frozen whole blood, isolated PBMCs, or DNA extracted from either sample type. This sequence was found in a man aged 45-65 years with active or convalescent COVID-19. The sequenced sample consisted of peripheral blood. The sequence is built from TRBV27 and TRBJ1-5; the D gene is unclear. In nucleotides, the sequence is TGTGCCAGCAGTCCCCACTCCCGGCCGACATATAGCAATCAGCCCCAGCATTTT. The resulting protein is CASSPHSRPTYSNQPQHF.